This passage covers 9 T cell receptor beta chains from one sample sequenced in a study of T cells after yellow fever vaccination. TCRdb re-analysed the 5' RACE reads in MiXCR, keeping a single row per CDR3 protein. The sample yields hundreds of thousands of distinct CDR3 sequences, 12% seen once. Here the sequenced sample was PBMCs, taken on the day of the yellow fever booster vaccination. The receptors here all came from a man aged 25-45 years who received the YFV17D yellow fever vaccine.

This clonotype turned up a few times. V and J are TRBV6-2 or TRBV6-3 and TRBJ2-7; 7 bases align to TRBD2. Germline V gives CDR1 MNHEY, CDR2 SVGEGT. CDR3 size: 14 residues. Trimming cost V 10 bases and J 2 bases; bases outside gene matches: 11. The DNA of the CDR3 is TGTGCCACCAAAGAAGGCGGGAGCGCCTACGAGCAGTACTTC. Protein product: CATKEGGSAYEQYF.

The chain uses TRBV11-1 and TRBJ2-1; 7 bases map to TRBD2. Germline V gives CDR1 SGHAT, CDR2 FQDESV (reference sequence). V lost 1 base to trimming and J lost 0 bases; unmatched junction nucleotides: 15. This CDR3 has 20 residues. This CDR3 reads CASSLENVVGGFSSYNEQFF. As DNA, the CDR3 is TGTGCCAGCAGCTTAGAGAACGTGGTGGGAGGGTTCAGCTCCTACAATGAGCAGTTCTTC.

The rearrangement uses TRBV20-1 and TRBJ2-1; 10 bases are a match to TRBD2. Germline loops: CDR1 DFQATT, CDR2 SNEGSKA (reference sequence). Trimming removed 4 bases from V and 7 bases from J; junction bases left unmatched: 4. The CDR3 has 13 amino acids. The CDR3 DNA reads TGCAGTGCTACAGCGGGAGGGGAGAATGAGCAGTTCTTC. It translates to CSATAGGENEQFF.

The chain has TRBV5-6 and TRBJ2-3; weak D call: TRBD1 (6 bases). Germline V CDR1 and CDR2: SGHDT, YYEEEE. V was trimmed by 4 bases and J by 2 bases, leaving 14 bases between them. The CDR3 has 15 amino acids. The CDR3 spells CASSLLQGYTDTQYF. CDR3 nucleotide sequence: TGTGCCAGCAGCCTACTACAGGGTTACACAGATACGCAGTATTTT. Full variable domain (missing parts from reference TRBV5-6 and TRBJ2-3): DAGVTQSPTHLIKTRGQQVTLRCSPKSGHDTVSWYQQALGQGPQFIFQYYEEEERQRGNFPDRFSGHQFPNYSSELNVNALLLGDSALYLCASSLLQGYTDTQYFGPGTRLTVL.

The CDR3 region has the DNA TGTGCCAGCAGCTGGCGGGGGGAGACCCAGTACTTC. Its protein product is CASSWRGETQYF. The chain employs TRBV7-2 and TRBJ2-5; 7 bases map to TRBD2. The CDR3 spans 12 residues. Trimming cost V 4 bases and J 5 bases; bases outside gene matches: 1. The germline CDR1 and CDR2 sequences are SGHTA and FQGNSA.

This clonotype was found a few times. The V and J genes are TRBV3-1 and TRBJ2-1; D may correspond to TRBD1 or TRBD2 (5 bases each). This CDR3 spans 15 amino acids. The germline CDR1 and CDR2 sequences are LGHDT and YNNKEL (reference sequence). The V end lost 4 bases, the J end lost 5 bases, and 15 bases lay between the germline ends. This chain's CDR3 is CASSLSGTKDNEQFF. The CDR3 DNA follows: TGTGCCAGCAGCCTCTCAGGGACCAAGGACAATGAGCAGTTCTTC.

This clonotype was recorded a few times. V is TRBV12-3 or TRBV12-4 and J is TRBJ2-3, with a weak D call TRBD2 (6 bases). The V end lost 3 bases, the J end lost 6 bases, and 16 bases lay between the germline ends. The CDR3 is 15 residues long. CDR3 nucleotides: TGTGCCAGCAGTTTTAAGGAGGGCCTCCTGGATACGCAGTATTTT. It translates to CASSFKEGLLDTQYF.

This chain uses TRBV30 with TRBJ2-1, with D possibly matching TRBD1 (5 bases). The CDR3 runs 11 residues. V was shortened by 7 bases and J by 7 bases, with 11 bases between the two germline ends. The germline gives CDR1 GTSNPN, CDR2 SVGIG (reference sequence). Here the CDR3 reads CALFPGNEQFF. The DNA of the CDR3 is TGTGCCTTATTCCCAGGGAATGAGCAGTTCTTC.

The gene calls are TRBV7-9 and TRBJ1-2, with unresolved D. The CDR3 contains 14 residues. V lost 5 bases and J lost 2, with 12 bases in between. The germline gives CDR1 SEHNR, CDR2 FQNEAQ (reference sequence). CDR3 in amino acids: CASSPRTANYGYTF. CDR3 DNA sequence: TGTGCCAGCAGCCCCCGGACTGCAAACTATGGCTACACCTTC.